The 10 T cell receptor beta chains given below trace back to one sample, sequenced in a study of a mutant IDH1 vaccine in newly diagnosed glioma. Some clones are missing from TCRdb's copy, which holds only in-frame ones; the method was immunoSEQ multiplex PCR. The sample yields tens of thousands of clones, over 75% seen once. These receptors have no known antigen. Time point defined: week 47, end of study. The vaccine gave 300 ug of a 20-mer mutant IDH1 peptide subcutaneously per dose. Material: PBMCs, obtained from a glioma patient whose treatment included an IDH1 peptide vaccine. These TCRs come from a man in his forties with glioma.

The J gene is TRBJ2-7, the V gene TRBV7-2; the D is unclear. Deletions cut 2 bases from V and 3 bases from J, with 8 bases between. Per germline, CDR1 SGHTA and CDR2 FQGNSA. This CDR3 has 13 residues. The CDR3 is CASSLPSDYEQYF. CDR3 sequence (DNA): TGTGCCAGCAGCTTACCCAGCGACTACGAGCAGTACTTC.

J is TRBJ2-7 and V is TRBV18; TRBD1 matches at 8 bases. CDR3 length: 14 amino acids. The germline gives CDR1 KGHSH, CDR2 LQKENI. After removal of 6 bases from V and 3 bases from J, the junction contained 7 bases not matched to a gene. The CDR3 region has the DNA TGTGCCAGCTCCCGGGGACAGGCCAACTACGAGCAGTACTTC. This translates into CASSRGQANYEQYF. Drawing the rest from reference TRBV18 and TRBJ2-7, the complete variable domain is NAGVMQNPRHLVRRRGQEARLRCSPMKGHSHVYWYRQLPEEGLKFMVYLQKENIIDESGMPKERFSAEFPKEGPSILRIQQVVRGDSAAYFCASSRGQANYEQYFGPGTRLTVT.

Only a few counts were recorded for this clone. The V gene is TRBV29-1, the J gene TRBJ1-1, with 9 bases lining up with TRBD1. The CDR3 length is 15 residues. Germline trimming cut 1 base from V and 4 bases from J; bases unmatched to any gene: 7. The germline gives CDR1 SQVTM, CDR2 ANQGSEA. This CDR3 is CSVEGLGQGSTEAFF. The CDR3 coding sequence is TGCAGCGTTGAAGGGTTGGGACAGGGCTCCACTGAAGCTTTCTTT.

The rearrangement uses TRBV27 and TRBJ1-2; 7 bases are a match to TRBD1. In germline, CDR1 is MNHEY, CDR2 SMNVEV (reference sequence). CDR3 length equals 13 residues. The V gene end was trimmed by 7 bases and the J gene end by 4 bases; junction bases not matched to a gene: 6. The CDR3 region has the DNA TGTGCCAGCACCCCCCGACAGGGCTATGGCTACACCTTC. Protein product: CASTPRQGYGYTF.

This chain connects TRBV11-1 to TRBJ2-7; 9 positions match TRBD2. There are 15 residues in the CDR3. Germline V CDR1 and CDR2: SGHAT, FQDESV (reference sequence). Losses at the gene ends were 2 bases for V and 6 bases for J; bases not matched to a gene: 8. CDR3 DNA sequence: TGTGCCAGCAGCTTACATGCGGGAGGGCCATTCGAGCAGTACTTC. Encoded protein: CASSLHAGGPFEQYF. Full variable domain (rest looked up from reference TRBV11-1 and TRBJ2-7): EAEVAQSPRYKITEKSQAVAFWCDPISGHATLYWYRQILGQGPELLVQFQDESVVDDSQLPKDRFSAERLKGVDSTLKIQPAELGDSAMYLCASSLHAGGPFEQYFGPGTRLTVT.

This chain connects TRBV9 to TRBJ1-2, with 9 bases identical to TRBD1. Germline loops: CDR1 SGDLS, CDR2 YYNGEE. Trimming cost V 0 bases and J 0 bases; bases outside gene matches: 15. This CDR3 has 20 residues. This CDR3 reads CASSVGPAGDRGEANYGYTF. The DNA for the CDR3 is TGTGCCAGCAGCGTAGGACCCGCCGGTGACAGGGGGGAAGCTAACTATGGCTACACCTTC.

The rearrangement links TRBV10-3 to TRBJ1-2, with 7 bases matching TRBD1. V gave up 2 bases and J gave up 2 bases; unmatched junction bases: 2. The CDR3 totals 14 residues. In germline, CDR1 is ENHRY, CDR2 SYGVKD. The CDR3 protein is CAISEMTGNYGYTF. The CDR3 DNA follows: TGTGCCATCAGTGAGATGACAGGGAACTATGGCTACACCTTC.

This clone was seen a few times. The V gene is TRBV4-3, the J gene TRBJ1-1; D is possibly TRBD1 (5 bases). Trimming took off 5 bases at V and 5 bases at J, with 15 bases between the two ends. Germline-derived CDR1 and CDR2 are LGHNA and YSLEER. This CDR3 is 14 amino acids long. CDR3 DNA: TGCGCCAGCAGCTTCGGTGGGGGGAGGACTGAAGCTTTCTTT. Its protein product is CASSFGGGRTEAFF.

V is TRBV5-1 and J is TRBJ2-3; D is unresolved. Germline V gene sequence: CDR1 SGHRS, CDR2 YFSETQ. This CDR3 is built from 11 residues. With 4 bases removed from V and 6 bases from J, the gap between germline ends came to 6 bases. The CDR3 reads CASSDLDTQYF. DNA of the CDR3: TGCGCCAGCAGCGACTTGGATACGCAGTATTTT. Using reference TRBV5-1 and TRBJ2-3 for the parts outside the CDR3, the full variable domain is KAGVTQTPRYLIKTRGQQVTLSCSPISGHRSVSWYQQTPGQGLQFLFEYFSETQRNKGNFPGRFSGRQFSNSRSEMNVSTLELGDSALYLCASSDLDTQYFGPGTRLTVL.

The chain employs TRBV25-1 and TRBJ2-3, with D possibly being TRBD2 (6 bases). Germline CDR1 reads MGHDK; CDR2 reads SYGVNS. The V end lost 5 bases, the J end lost 2 bases, and 17 bases lay between the germline ends. The CDR3 length is 16 residues. The CDR3 DNA reads as TGTGCCAGCAGTTCCAGCCTCGCGGGGCCCACAGATACGCAGTATTTT. Protein product: CASSSSLAGPTDTQYF. Full variable domain (remainder filled in from reference TRBV25-1 and TRBJ2-3): EADIYQTPRYLVIGTGKKITLECSQTMGHDKMYWYQQDPGMELHLIHYSYGVNSTEKGDLSSESTVSRIRTEHFPLTLESARPSHTSQYLCASSSSLAGPTDTQYFGPGTRLTVL.